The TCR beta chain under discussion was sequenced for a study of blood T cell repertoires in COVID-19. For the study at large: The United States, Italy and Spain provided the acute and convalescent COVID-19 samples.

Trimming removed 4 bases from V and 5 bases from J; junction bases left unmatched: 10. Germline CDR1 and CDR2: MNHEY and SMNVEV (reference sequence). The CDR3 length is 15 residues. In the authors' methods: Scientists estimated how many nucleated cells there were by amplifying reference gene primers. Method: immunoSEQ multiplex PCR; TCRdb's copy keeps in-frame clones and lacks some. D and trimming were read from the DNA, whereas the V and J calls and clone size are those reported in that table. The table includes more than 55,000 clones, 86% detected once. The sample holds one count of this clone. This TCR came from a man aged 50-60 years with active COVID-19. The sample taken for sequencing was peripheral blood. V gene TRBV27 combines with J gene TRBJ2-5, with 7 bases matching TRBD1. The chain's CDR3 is CASSSMTGMGETQYF. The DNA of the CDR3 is TGTGCCAGCAGTTCGATGACAGGGATGGGGGAGACCCAGTACTTC.